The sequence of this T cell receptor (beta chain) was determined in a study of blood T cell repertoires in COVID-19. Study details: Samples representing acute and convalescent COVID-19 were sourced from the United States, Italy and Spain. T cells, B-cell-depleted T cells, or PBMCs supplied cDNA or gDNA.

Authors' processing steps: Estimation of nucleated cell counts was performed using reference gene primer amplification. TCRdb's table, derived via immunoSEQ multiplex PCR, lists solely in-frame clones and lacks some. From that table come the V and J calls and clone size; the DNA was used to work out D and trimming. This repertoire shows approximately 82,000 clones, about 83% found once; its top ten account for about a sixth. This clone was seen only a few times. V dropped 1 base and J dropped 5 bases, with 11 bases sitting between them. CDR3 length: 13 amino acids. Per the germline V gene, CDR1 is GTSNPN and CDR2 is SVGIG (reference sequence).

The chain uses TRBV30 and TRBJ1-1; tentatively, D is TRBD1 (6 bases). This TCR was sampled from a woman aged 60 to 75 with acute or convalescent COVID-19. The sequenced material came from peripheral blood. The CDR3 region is CAWSEQGRTEAFF. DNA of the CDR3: TGTGCCTGGAGTGAACAGGGTCGTACTGAAGCTTTCTTT.